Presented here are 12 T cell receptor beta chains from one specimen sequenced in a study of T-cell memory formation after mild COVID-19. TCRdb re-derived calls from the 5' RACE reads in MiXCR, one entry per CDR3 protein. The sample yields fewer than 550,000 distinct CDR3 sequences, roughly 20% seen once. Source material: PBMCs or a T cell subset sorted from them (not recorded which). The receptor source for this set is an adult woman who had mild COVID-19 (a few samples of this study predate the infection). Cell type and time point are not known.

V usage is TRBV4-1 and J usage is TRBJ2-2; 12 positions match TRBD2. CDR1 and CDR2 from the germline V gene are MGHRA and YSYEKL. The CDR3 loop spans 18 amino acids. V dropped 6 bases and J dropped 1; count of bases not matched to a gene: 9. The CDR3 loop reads CASSQLAGGLRNTGELFF. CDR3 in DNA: TGCGCCAGCAGTCAACTAGCGGGGGGACTACGGAACACCGGGGAGCTGTTTTTT.

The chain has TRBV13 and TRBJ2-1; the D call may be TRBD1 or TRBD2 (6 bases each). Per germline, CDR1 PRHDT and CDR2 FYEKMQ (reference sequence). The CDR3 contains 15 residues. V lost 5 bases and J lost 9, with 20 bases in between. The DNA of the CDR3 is TGTGCCAGCAGCCCCAGGGGAGGCGGGACCGTTGAGCAGTTCTTC. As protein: CASSPRGGGTVEQFF.

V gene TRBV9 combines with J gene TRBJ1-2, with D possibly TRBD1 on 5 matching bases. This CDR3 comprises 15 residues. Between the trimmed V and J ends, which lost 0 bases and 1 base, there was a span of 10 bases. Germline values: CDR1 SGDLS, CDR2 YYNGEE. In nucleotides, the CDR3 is TGTGCCAGCAGCGTAGGGGGGAATGGTAACTATGGCTACACCTTC. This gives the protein CASSVGGNGNYGYTF.

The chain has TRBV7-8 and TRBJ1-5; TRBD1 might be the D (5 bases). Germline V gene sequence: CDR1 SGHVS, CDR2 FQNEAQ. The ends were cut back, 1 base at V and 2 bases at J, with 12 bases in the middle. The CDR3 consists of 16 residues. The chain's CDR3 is CASSLGWLGGNQPQHF. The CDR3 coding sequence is TGTGCCAGCAGCTTAGGTTGGCTAGGGGGCAATCAGCCCCAGCATTTT.

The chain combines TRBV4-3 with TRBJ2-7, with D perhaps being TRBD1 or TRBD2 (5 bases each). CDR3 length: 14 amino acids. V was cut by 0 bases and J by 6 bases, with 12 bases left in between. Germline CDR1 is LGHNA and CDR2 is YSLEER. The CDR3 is CASSQEGRNAEQYF. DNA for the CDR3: TGCGCCAGCAGCCAAGAGGGACGTAACGCCGAGCAGTACTTC.

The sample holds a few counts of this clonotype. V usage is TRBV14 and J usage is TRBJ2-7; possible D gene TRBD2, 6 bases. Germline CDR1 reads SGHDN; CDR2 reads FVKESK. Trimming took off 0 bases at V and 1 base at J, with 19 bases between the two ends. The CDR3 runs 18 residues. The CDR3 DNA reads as TGTGCCAGCAGCCAAGATGTGGGTGGGGGACTTTTGTCCTACGAGCAGTACTTC. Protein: CASSQDVGGGLLSYEQYF.

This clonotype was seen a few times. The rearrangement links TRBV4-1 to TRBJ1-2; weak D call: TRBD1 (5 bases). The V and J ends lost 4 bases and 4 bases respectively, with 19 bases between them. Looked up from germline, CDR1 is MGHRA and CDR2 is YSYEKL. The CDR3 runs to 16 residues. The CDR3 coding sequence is TGCGCCAGCAGCCCACTCCCCCAGGGAAAGAGCTATGGCTACACCTTC. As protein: CASSPLPQGKSYGYTF.

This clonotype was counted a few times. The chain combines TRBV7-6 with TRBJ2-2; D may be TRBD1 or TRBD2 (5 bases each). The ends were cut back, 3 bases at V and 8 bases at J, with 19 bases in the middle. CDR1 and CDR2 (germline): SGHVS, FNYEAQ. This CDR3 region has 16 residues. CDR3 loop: CASSFGTPRIAGELFF. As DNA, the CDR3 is TGTGCCAGCAGCTTCGGGACCCCTCGAATAGCGGGGGAGCTGTTTTTT.

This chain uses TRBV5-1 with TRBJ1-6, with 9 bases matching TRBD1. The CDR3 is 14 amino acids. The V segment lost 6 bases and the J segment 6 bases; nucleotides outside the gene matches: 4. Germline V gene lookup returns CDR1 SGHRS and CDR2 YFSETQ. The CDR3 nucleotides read TGCGCCAGCACCCAGGACAGGGGTAATTCACCCCTCCACTTT. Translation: CASTQDRGNSPLHF. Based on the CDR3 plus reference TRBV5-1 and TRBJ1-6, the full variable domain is KAGVTQTPRYLIKTRGQQVTLSCSPISGHRSVSWYQQTPGQGLQFLFEYFSETQRNKGNFPGRFSGRQFSNSRSEMNVSTLELGDSALYLCASTQDRGNSPLHFGNGTRLTVT.

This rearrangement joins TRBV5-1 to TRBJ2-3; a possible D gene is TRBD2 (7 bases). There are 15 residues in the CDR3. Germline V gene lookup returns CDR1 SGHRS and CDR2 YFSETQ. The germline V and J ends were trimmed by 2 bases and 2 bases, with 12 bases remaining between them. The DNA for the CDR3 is TGCGCCAGCAGCTTCCGGGGGGCGCACACAGATACGCAGTATTTT. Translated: CASSFRGAHTDTQYF. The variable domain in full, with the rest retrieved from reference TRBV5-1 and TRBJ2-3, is KAGVTQTPRYLIKTRGQQVTLSCSPISGHRSVSWYQQTPGQGLQFLFEYFSETQRNKGNFPGRFSGRQFSNSRSEMNVSTLELGDSALYLCASSFRGAHTDTQYFGPGTRLTVL.

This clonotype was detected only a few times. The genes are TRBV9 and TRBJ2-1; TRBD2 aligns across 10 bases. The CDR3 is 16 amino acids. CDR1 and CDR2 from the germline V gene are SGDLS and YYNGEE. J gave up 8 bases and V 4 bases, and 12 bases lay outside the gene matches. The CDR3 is CASSPQAGGPGDEQFF. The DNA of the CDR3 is TGTGCCAGCAGCCCTCAAGCGGGAGGGCCTGGGGATGAGCAGTTCTTC.

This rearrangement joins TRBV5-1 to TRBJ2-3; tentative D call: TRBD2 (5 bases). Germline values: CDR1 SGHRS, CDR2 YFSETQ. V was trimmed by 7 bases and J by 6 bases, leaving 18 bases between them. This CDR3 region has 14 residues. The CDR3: CASRGTQLTDTQYF. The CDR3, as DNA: TGCGCCAGCCGGGGAACCCAACTCACGGATACGCAGTATTTT.